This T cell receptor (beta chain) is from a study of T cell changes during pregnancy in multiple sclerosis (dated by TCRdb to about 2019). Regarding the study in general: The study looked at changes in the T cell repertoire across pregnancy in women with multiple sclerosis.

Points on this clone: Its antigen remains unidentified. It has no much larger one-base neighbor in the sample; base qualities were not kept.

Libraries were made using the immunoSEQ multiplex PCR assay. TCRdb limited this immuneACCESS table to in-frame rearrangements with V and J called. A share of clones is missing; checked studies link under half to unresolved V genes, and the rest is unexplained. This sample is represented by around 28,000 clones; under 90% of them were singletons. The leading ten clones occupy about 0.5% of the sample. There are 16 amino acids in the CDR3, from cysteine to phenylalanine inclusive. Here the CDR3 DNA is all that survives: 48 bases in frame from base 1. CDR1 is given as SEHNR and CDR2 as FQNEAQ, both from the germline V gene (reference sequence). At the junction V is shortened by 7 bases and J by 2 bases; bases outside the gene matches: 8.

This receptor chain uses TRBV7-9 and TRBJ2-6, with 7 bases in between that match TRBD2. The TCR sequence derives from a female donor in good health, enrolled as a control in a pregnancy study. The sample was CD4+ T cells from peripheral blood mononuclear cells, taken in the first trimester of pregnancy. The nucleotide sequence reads TGTGCCAGCAACCCTTCCGGGGGGACTGGGGCCAACGTCCTGACTTTC. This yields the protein CASNPSGGTGANVLTF.